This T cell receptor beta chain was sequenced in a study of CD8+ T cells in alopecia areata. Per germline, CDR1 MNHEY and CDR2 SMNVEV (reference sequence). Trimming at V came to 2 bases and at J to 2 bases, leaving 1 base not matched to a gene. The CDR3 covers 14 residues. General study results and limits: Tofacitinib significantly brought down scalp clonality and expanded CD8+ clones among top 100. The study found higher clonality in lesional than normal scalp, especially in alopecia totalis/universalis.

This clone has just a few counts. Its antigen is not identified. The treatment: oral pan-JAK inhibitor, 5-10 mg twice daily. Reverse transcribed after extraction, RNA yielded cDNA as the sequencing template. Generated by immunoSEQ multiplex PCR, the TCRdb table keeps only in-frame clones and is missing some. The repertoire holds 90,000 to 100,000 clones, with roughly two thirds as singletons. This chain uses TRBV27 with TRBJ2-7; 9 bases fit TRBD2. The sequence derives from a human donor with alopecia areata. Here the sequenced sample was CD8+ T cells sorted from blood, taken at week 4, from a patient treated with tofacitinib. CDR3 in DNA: TGTGCCAGCAGTTTAGCGGGGGGGACCTACGAGCAGTACTTC. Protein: CASSLAGGTYEQYF.